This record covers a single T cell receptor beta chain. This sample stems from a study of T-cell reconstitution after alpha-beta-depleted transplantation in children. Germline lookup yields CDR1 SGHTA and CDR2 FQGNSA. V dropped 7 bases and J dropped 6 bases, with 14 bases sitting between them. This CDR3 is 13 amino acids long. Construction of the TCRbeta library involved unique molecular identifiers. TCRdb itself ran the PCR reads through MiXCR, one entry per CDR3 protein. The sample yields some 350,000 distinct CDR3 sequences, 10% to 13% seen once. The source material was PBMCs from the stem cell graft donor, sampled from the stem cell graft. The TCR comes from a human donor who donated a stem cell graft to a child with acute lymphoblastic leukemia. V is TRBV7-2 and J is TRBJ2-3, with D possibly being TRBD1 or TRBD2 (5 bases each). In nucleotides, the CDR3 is TGTGCCAGCACCAAGAGAGAGGGGGATACGCAGTATTTT. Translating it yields CASTKREGDTQYF.